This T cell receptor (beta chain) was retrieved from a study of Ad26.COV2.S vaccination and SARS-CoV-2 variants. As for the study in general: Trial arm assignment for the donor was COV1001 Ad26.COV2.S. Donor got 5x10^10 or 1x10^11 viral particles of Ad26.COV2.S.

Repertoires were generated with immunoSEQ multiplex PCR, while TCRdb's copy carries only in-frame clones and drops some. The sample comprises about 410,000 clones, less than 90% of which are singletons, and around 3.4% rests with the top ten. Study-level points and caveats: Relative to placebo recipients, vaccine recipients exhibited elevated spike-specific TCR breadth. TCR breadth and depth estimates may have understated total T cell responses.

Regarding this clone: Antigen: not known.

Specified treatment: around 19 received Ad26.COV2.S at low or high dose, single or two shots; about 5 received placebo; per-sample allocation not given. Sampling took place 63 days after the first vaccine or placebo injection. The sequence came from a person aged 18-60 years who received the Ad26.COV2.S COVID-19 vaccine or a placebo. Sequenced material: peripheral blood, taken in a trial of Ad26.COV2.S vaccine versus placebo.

Here the CDR3 DNA reads TGTGCCAGCAGTTTGAACAGTCCCACAGATACGCAGTATTTT. This encodes CASSLNSPTDTQYF. The chain joins TRBV6-2 or TRBV6-3 to TRBJ2-3; D unresolved. The V end was cut by 4 bases, the J end by 2 bases, with 10 bases between. CDR1 and CDR2 (germline): MNHEY, SVGEGT. The length of the CDR3 is 14 residues.